This T cell receptor beta chain is drawn from a study of Ad26.COV2.S vaccination and SARS-CoV-2 variants. At the level of the study: The donor was enrolled in the Ad26.COV2.S arm of the COV1001 trial. Ad26.COV2.S given intramuscularly, once or twice 56 days apart.

Germline V gene sequence: CDR1 MNHEY, CDR2 SVGAGI. The CDR3 extends over 13 amino acids. The V end lost 0 bases, the J end lost 2 bases, and 4 bases lay between the germline ends. Sample treatment: roughly 20 received Ad26.COV2.S at low or high dose, single or two shots; about five received placebo; per-sample allocation not given. Sampling occurred on day 63 after the first vaccine or placebo injection. Cohort 1b enrolled adults aged 18-55 years in Boston. An Ad26 vector expressing Wuhan-strain SARS-CoV-2 spike served as the vaccine. Generated by immunoSEQ multiplex PCR, the TCRdb table keeps only in-frame clones and is missing some. The table records some 300,000 clones, around 85% of them present only once.

The TCR originated in a person between 18 and 59 years old who received the Ad26.COV2.S COVID-19 vaccine or a placebo. The chain uses TRBV6-5 and TRBJ1-2; D remains ambiguous. The material was peripheral blood, obtained in a trial of Ad26.COV2.S vaccine versus placebo. The CDR3: CASSYSLNYGYTF. As DNA, the CDR3 is TGTGCCAGCAGTTACTCACTGAACTATGGCTACACCTTC.